This T cell receptor (beta chain) emerged from a study of breast tumors, draining lymph nodes, adjacent tissues. TCRdb called the multiplex PCR reads again in MiXCR, with one record for every CDR3 protein. In the table there are about 110,000 distinct CDR3 sequences, more than 30% of which are singletons. Whole-study findings and limits: Findings are consistent with lymph node origin and intratumoral expansion of most tumor T cells. Data only fit, rather than demonstrated, lymph node origin of most tumor T cells. Tumors had less TCR diversity than lymph nodes, more than nontumor tissue.

Samples came from axillary lymph nodes draining the breast cancer. Germline lookup yields CDR1 SGHNT and CDR2 YYREEE (reference sequence). V dropped 0 bases and J dropped 3; count of bases not matched to a gene: 5. CDR3 length: 15 amino acids. This clonotype was observed at least ten times. Its antigen remains unknown. This receptor was taken from a female donor with breast cancer. Some clones in this sample may be carry-over from other donors' samples. Material for sequencing was axillary lymph node tissue. This chain uses TRBV5-4 with TRBJ1-2; TRBD1 matches at 7 bases. CDR3 nucleotide sequence: TGTGCCAGCAGCTTGGGAGGGGACAGATACTATGGCTACACCTTC. Translation gives CASSLGGDRYYGYTF.